This TCR beta chain was sequenced during a study of T cells in Graves' hyperthyroidism and ophthalmopathy (dated by TCRdb to the late 2010s). For context, the study as a whole: Peripheral blood was collected at initial diagnosis, before any treatment. In addition, the study compared T-cell repertoires in thyroid tissue and in blood from a handful of Graves' hyperthyroidism patients. The paper reports TCR Vbeta CDR3 sequencing of approximately 130 peripheral blood samples: approximately 43 ophthalmopathy, over 70 hyperthyroidism and some 17 progressor patients. The 100 or so discovery patients were randomly divided into training and test sets at a 7:3 ratio. An independent validation cohort of 18 to 20 hyperthyroidism patients and 17 patients who later progressed to ophthalmopathy tested prospective prediction of ophthalmopathy. Once sampling was done, hyperthyroidism patients were given methimazole at a starting dose of 30 mg daily, whereas ophthalmopathy patients were given high-dose intravenous methylprednisolone. TCR V-J signatures able to tell the groups apart were searched for in a discovery cohort of 100 or so patients, of whom over 40 had Graves' ophthalmopathy and around 57 had stable Graves' hyperthyroidism. What the study reported, not specific to this receptor: In validation, the model predicted progression to ophthalmopathy a median of approximately 6.3 months before onset, with 65% to 71% sensitivity and nearly 75% specificity. Sample size was not statistically predetermined, and investigators were not blinded to group allocation. Most expanded thyroid clonotypes (frequency above 0.001) were also detected in blood, a finding suggesting that blood repertoires may reflect thyroid immune responses. A model built on a 13 V-J signature distinguished ophthalmopathy from stable hyperthyroidism, reaching about 88% sensitivity and around 81% specificity in cross-validation and 80%/75% in testing.

Regarding this clonotype: No antigen is known for it. Base qualities are missing; no much larger clone stands one base away.

The TCR beta CDR3 regions were amplified from the RNA transcripts. A first-round RT-PCR of the TCR CDR3 used the HTBI primer set with the Qiagen OneStep RT-PCR kit. The libraries were constructed in a second round of multiplex PCR and then size-selected and purified. Sequencing of the libraries was done on an Illumina HiSeq2000 using paired-end 100 bp reads. In the paper's pipeline: Raw data were processed with SOAPnuke, discarding reads with adapters, uncalled bases, mean Phred below 15, or no exact constant-primer or identifier match. High-quality paired reads were merged with COPE v1.2.5, and unique nucleotide sequences were defined as clonotypes. MiTCR v1.1 was used to align the clonotypes against IMGT TRBV, TRBD and TRBJ reference segments. The analysis was restricted to V-J combinations with a frequency above 0.0001, which together covered just over 98% of the repertoires. A TCS score was defined as the ratio between F50 (clonal expansion) and ExV (chaos), using BLOSUM62-based TCRdist between CDR3 peptides within each V-J. Welch's t-statistics and random forest reduced some 510 V-J features to 13, which were used in a naive Bayes classifier (R e1071). TCRdb's own reprocessing of the public reads used fastp at Q25 and MiXCR and kept productive beta chains. Each record represents a unique CDR3 protein, reported with the most common genes and DNA among its rows. For this entry, the V and J calls and clone size follow TCRdb and not the study's own pipeline. This sample holds some 760,000 distinct CDR3 sequences; around 13% were observed only once. Roughly a tenth of the sample goes to the ten largest clones.

A patient counted as having stable Graves' hyperthyroidism if no progression to ophthalmopathy occurred over 18 months of follow-up. Hyperthyroidism patients were aged 18 to 65 years and newly diagnosed, with disease duration of less than 2 months. Patients with uncontrolled infections, other autoimmune diseases, pregnancy or lactation were excluded. Diagnoses relied on clinical symptoms, serum thyroxine and TRAb, thyroid ultrasound and orbital computed tomography. PBMCs were isolated from 7.5 to 10 ml of fresh peripheral blood by Ficoll-Paque density gradient centrifugation. Total RNA was extracted using Trizol reagent, and RNA quality was assessed on an Agilent 2100 Bioanalyzer. V loses 4 bases at its end and J loses 0 bases; junction bases beyond the gene matches: 2. From a lookup of the germline V gene, CDR1 and CDR2 are MNHGY and SVAAGI. From its cysteine to its phenylalanine, the CDR3 spans 14 amino acids. CDR3 DNA is the only sequence kept; it has 42 bases, read in frame from the first base.

The receptor was derived from a woman aged 18 to 35 with Graves' hyperthyroidism. Sequencing was performed on blood. The chain is made from TRBV6-9 and TRBJ1-2; TRBD1 matches 7 bases in the middle. CDR3 reads: CASSSDRTNYGYTF. In nucleotides, the sequence is TGTGCCAGCAGTTCGGACAGGACTAACTATGGCTACACCTTC.